A selection of T cell receptor beta chains follows, all from one sample in a study of PD-L1 blockade in urothelial cancer. Profiling relied on immunoSEQ multiplex PCR, and the TCRdb table lists in-frame clones only, not all of them. The table includes about 81,000 clones, 85% detected once. The sample consisted of PBMCs, taken around atezolizumab (anti-PD-L1) treatment. The receptors here all came from a man aged 35 to 55 with urothelial cancer. Each CDR3 is given with its conserved first and last residue. D genes are given only for firm matches. The size field is filled for only some rows; it gives once, few, many or a size class.

d_call: NA; j_call: TRBJ2-1; clone_size: NA; v_call: TRBV20-1; cdr3_nt: TGCAGTGAGGCTAGCGTCCATGAGCAGTTCTTC; cdr3_aa: CSEASVHEQFF
d_call: TRBD1; j_call: TRBJ2-7; clone_size: NA; v_call: TRBV7-6; cdr3_nt: TGTGCCAGCAGCTTAGGACAGGGGAGGTTCTACGAGCAGTACTTC; cdr3_aa: CASSLGQGRFYEQYF
d_call: NA; j_call: TRBJ1-5; clone_size: NA; v_call: TRBV5-4; cdr3_nt: TGTGCCAGCAGCCCCGGGGGGGACAATCAGCCCCAGCATTTT; cdr3_aa: CASSPGGDNQPQHF
d_call: NA; j_call: TRBJ2-5; clone_size: NA; v_call: TRBV11-3; cdr3_nt: TGTGCCAGCAGCTTGACGGGACTGGCCCAAGAGACCCAGTACTTC; cdr3_aa: CASSLTGLAQETQYF
d_call: TRBD2; j_call: TRBJ2-3; clone_size: once; v_call: TRBV7-9; cdr3_nt: TGTGCCAGCAGCCACTCGGGAGGGGGGGATACGCAGTATTTT; cdr3_aa: CASSHSGGGDTQYF
d_call: TRBD2; j_call: TRBJ2-1; clone_size: NA; v_call: TRBV4-2; cdr3_nt: TGTGCCAGCAGCCGCAACTACCCTTCGCGGGTGACTAGCGACCCTTCCTACAATGAGCAGTTCTTC; cdr3_aa: CASSRNYPSRVTSDPSYNEQFF
d_call: TRBD2; j_call: TRBJ2-3; clone_size: NA; v_call: TRBV5-1; cdr3_nt: TGCGCCAGCAGTGGACTAGCGGGGGCAGGAAATACGCAGTATTTT; cdr3_aa: CASSGLAGAGNTQYF
d_call: NA; j_call: TRBJ2-7; clone_size: NA; v_call: TRBV7-3; cdr3_nt: TGTGCCAGCCCTACCCCTTACGAGCAGTACTTC; cdr3_aa: CASPTPYEQYF
d_call: NA; j_call: TRBJ1-2; clone_size: NA; v_call: TRBV27; cdr3_nt: TGTGCCAGCAGTTATGGGAGGGCCCGTAACTATGGCTACACCTTC; cdr3_aa: CASSYGRARNYGYTF
d_call: TRBD1; j_call: TRBJ1-1; clone_size: NA; v_call: TRBV10-3; cdr3_nt: TGTGCCATTAAGGACAGGGGTGAGGCTGAAGCTTTCTTT; cdr3_aa: CAIKDRGEAEAFF
d_call: NA; j_call: TRBJ1-5; clone_size: NA; v_call: TRBV30; cdr3_nt: TGTGCCTGGAGACAGGGCTCCAATCAGCCCCAGCATTTT; cdr3_aa: CAWRQGSNQPQHF
d_call: TRBD1; j_call: TRBJ1-1; clone_size: NA; v_call: TRBV30; cdr3_nt: TGTGCCTGGAGTGTTACAGGGGGGGCCACTGAAGCTTTCTTT; cdr3_aa: CAWSVTGGATEAFF
d_call: TRBD1; j_call: TRBJ2-2; clone_size: NA; v_call: TRBV5-1; cdr3_nt: TGCGCCAGCAGCTTGTACGGGACAGCCGGGGAGCTGTTTTTT; cdr3_aa: CASSLYGTAGELFF
d_call: TRBD2; j_call: TRBJ2-1; clone_size: few; v_call: TRBV6-1; cdr3_nt: TGTGCCAGCAGCACCCACGGGCTCCCAGCGGGGGAGCAGTTCTTC; cdr3_aa: CASSTHGLPAGEQFF
d_call: NA; j_call: TRBJ1-4; clone_size: once; v_call: TRBV25-1; cdr3_nt: TGTGCCAGCAGCCCTCCGGAGGGTGGGAGGGAAAAACTGTTTTTT; cdr3_aa: CASSPPEGGREKLFF
d_call: NA; j_call: TRBJ2-5; clone_size: NA; v_call: TRBV5-6; cdr3_nt: TGTGCCAGCAGCTTGCTTGGGGGCGAAGAGACCCAGTACTTC; cdr3_aa: CASSLLGGEETQYF
d_call: TRBD2; j_call: TRBJ2-2; clone_size: NA; v_call: TRBV9; cdr3_nt: TGTGCCAGCAGCGGACGACTATCTAGCGGGAACACCGGGGAGCTGTTTTTT; cdr3_aa: CASSGRLSSGNTGELFF
d_call: NA; j_call: TRBJ2-3; clone_size: few; v_call: TRBV30; cdr3_nt: TGTGCCTGGAGATGGAGGGCACAAACTAGCACAGATACGCAGTATTTT; cdr3_aa: CAWRWRAQTSTDTQYF
d_call: NA; j_call: TRBJ2-2; clone_size: NA; v_call: TRBV9; cdr3_nt: TGTGCCAGCAGCGTCAGGGCGATCACCGGGGAGCTGTTTTTT; cdr3_aa: CASSVRAITGELFF
d_call: TRBD2; j_call: TRBJ2-7; clone_size: NA; v_call: TRBV4-1; cdr3_nt: TGCGCCAGCAGCCAAGAAAGCGGGAGGTTCTACGAGCAGTACTTC; cdr3_aa: CASSQESGRFYEQYF
d_call: TRBD1; j_call: TRBJ2-1; clone_size: NA; v_call: TRBV15; cdr3_nt: TGTGCCACCAGCAGGAGAGGGGACAGGGTTGGGAATGAGCAGTTCTTC; cdr3_aa: CATSRRGDRVGNEQFF
d_call: TRBD2; j_call: TRBJ2-3; clone_size: NA; v_call: TRBV6-5; cdr3_nt: TGTGCCAGCAGTTACTCGGGGGGGTATACGCAGTATTTT; cdr3_aa: CASSYSGGYTQYF
d_call: TRBD1; j_call: TRBJ1-2; clone_size: once; v_call: TRBV6-5; cdr3_nt: TGTGCCAGCAGGACAGGGGGAAAGGACGGCTACACCTTC; cdr3_aa: CASRTGGKDGYTF
d_call: TRBD2; j_call: TRBJ2-7; clone_size: NA; v_call: TRBV10-3; cdr3_nt: TGTGCCATCAGTGTAGGGGAGGGTTACGAGCAGTACTTC; cdr3_aa: CAISVGEGYEQYF
d_call: NA; j_call: TRBJ1-5; clone_size: NA; v_call: TRBV6-1; cdr3_nt: TGTGCCAGCAGTGAAGCGTGGGGCAGTCAGCCCCAGCATTTT; cdr3_aa: CASSEAWGSQPQHF
d_call: TRBD1; j_call: TRBJ1-5; clone_size: NA; v_call: TRBV2; cdr3_nt: TGTGCCAGCAGTGAAGCGCTTCGGACAGGGAAGGATCAGCCCCAGCATTTT; cdr3_aa: CASSEALRTGKDQPQHF
d_call: TRBD1; j_call: TRBJ1-2; clone_size: NA; v_call: TRBV5-4; cdr3_nt: TGTGCCAGCAGCCTCGACCGGGACAGGCCGCCAGTGGGGGGCTACACCTTC; cdr3_aa: CASSLDRDRPPVGGYTF
d_call: TRBD2; j_call: TRBJ2-5; clone_size: NA; v_call: TRBV2; cdr3_nt: TGTGCCAGCGGACTAGCGGGACCACCTGAGACCCAGTACTTC; cdr3_aa: CASGLAGPPETQYF
d_call: TRBD1; j_call: TRBJ2-7; clone_size: NA; v_call: TRBV19; cdr3_nt: TGTGCCAGTAGTGAACGAACAGGGGGACACGAGCAGTACTTC; cdr3_aa: CASSERTGGHEQYF
d_call: NA; j_call: TRBJ2-7; clone_size: NA; v_call: TRBV2; cdr3_nt: TGTGCCAGCAGTGGCGCTGGGACAAACTCCTACGAGCAGTACTTC; cdr3_aa: CASSGAGTNSYEQYF
d_call: TRBD2; j_call: TRBJ2-7; clone_size: once; v_call: TRBV2; cdr3_nt: TGTGCCAGCAGTGGGGGTCTAGCGGGATACGAGCAGTACTTC; cdr3_aa: CASSGGLAGYEQYF
d_call: TRBD2; j_call: TRBJ2-7; clone_size: NA; v_call: TRBV7-3; cdr3_nt: TGTGCCAGCAGCACCGGACTAGCGGGCTCCGAGCAGTACTTC; cdr3_aa: CASSTGLAGSEQYF
d_call: NA; j_call: TRBJ2-1; clone_size: NA; v_call: TRBV7-9; cdr3_nt: TGTGCCAGCAGCTTGGGGACATGGGAAATCCCCTACAATGAGCAGTTCTTC; cdr3_aa: CASSLGTWEIPYNEQFF
d_call: TRBD1; j_call: TRBJ2-2; clone_size: NA; v_call: TRBV7-7; cdr3_nt: TGTGCTAGCAGCTCCCAGGGGGCGCTCACCGGGGAGCTGTTTTTT; cdr3_aa: CASSSQGALTGELFF
d_call: TRBD1; j_call: TRBJ1-5; clone_size: NA; v_call: TRBV19; cdr3_nt: TGTGCCAGTTCGAAGACAGGGTCTTTTCAGCCCCAGCATTTT; cdr3_aa: CASSKTGSFQPQHF
d_call: NA; j_call: TRBJ2-5; clone_size: NA; v_call: TRBV4-1; cdr3_nt: TGCGCCAGCAGCCGCACATCACGGGCATCTGCGGGCCAAGAGACCCAGTACTTC; cdr3_aa: CASSRTSRASAGQETQYF
d_call: TRBD1; j_call: TRBJ2-7; clone_size: NA; v_call: TRBV7-9; cdr3_nt: TGTGCCAGCAGCCCGAAACCGGGACAGGGTTTCTACGAGCAGTACTTC; cdr3_aa: CASSPKPGQGFYEQYF
d_call: TRBD1; j_call: TRBJ2-2; clone_size: once; v_call: TRBV27; cdr3_nt: TGTGCCAGCAGCTGGACAGGGGTCTTCGCGAACACCGGGGAGCTGTTTTTT; cdr3_aa: CASSWTGVFANTGELFF
d_call: NA; j_call: TRBJ2-6; clone_size: NA; v_call: TRBV9; cdr3_nt: TGTGCCAGCAGCGTGGAGGCGGGCCTCTCTGGGGCCAACGTCCTGACTTTC; cdr3_aa: CASSVEAGLSGANVLTF
d_call: TRBD2; j_call: TRBJ2-3; clone_size: NA; v_call: TRBV5-1; cdr3_nt: TGCGCCAGCAGCGTGGAGCCACTAGCGGGAGGACGCGATACGCAGTATTTT; cdr3_aa: CASSVEPLAGGRDTQYF
d_call: TRBD1; j_call: TRBJ2-7; clone_size: once; v_call: TRBV4-1; cdr3_nt: TGCGCCAGCAGCCAAATCCGGGACAGTCTCTACGAGCAGTACTTC; cdr3_aa: CASSQIRDSLYEQYF
d_call: NA; j_call: TRBJ1-2; clone_size: NA; v_call: TRBV18; cdr3_nt: TGTGCCAGCTCACCAATCGAGCGACCCTCCTATGGCTACACCTTC; cdr3_aa: CASSPIERPSYGYTF
d_call: NA; j_call: TRBJ1-1; clone_size: few; v_call: TRBV30; cdr3_nt: TGTGCCTGGAGTACCTCTTCGACTTACACTGAAGCTTTCTTT; cdr3_aa: CAWSTSSTYTEAFF
d_call: TRBD2; j_call: TRBJ2-7; clone_size: NA; v_call: TRBV19; cdr3_nt: TGTGCCAGTAGTATATCCGGACTAGCCTACGAGCAGTACTTC; cdr3_aa: CASSISGLAYEQYF
d_call: NA; j_call: TRBJ1-5; clone_size: few; v_call: TRBV30; cdr3_nt: TGTGCCTGGAGTGGAGGTGACAATCAGCCCCAGCATTTT; cdr3_aa: CAWSGGDNQPQHF
d_call: NA; j_call: TRBJ1-2; clone_size: NA; v_call: TRBV11-2; cdr3_nt: TGTGCCAGCCGTTCAGTCAGAGGGCGCTTCTTAGGAGGCTACACCTTC; cdr3_aa: CASRSVRGRFLGGYTF
d_call: TRBD2; j_call: TRBJ2-3; clone_size: NA; v_call: TRBV6-4; cdr3_nt: TGTGCCAGCAGTACAGGGACTAGCGGCACAGATACGCAGTATTTT; cdr3_aa: CASSTGTSGTDTQYF
d_call: NA; j_call: TRBJ1-1; clone_size: NA; v_call: TRBV27; cdr3_nt: TGTGCCAGCAGTTGGGGGGGCCGTACGGACGCTGAAGCTTTCTTT; cdr3_aa: CASSWGGRTDAEAFF
d_call: NA; j_call: TRBJ2-5; clone_size: once; v_call: TRBV28; cdr3_nt: TGTGCCAGCAGCTCCTGGGGCGGGGCGGGATGGACCCAGTACTTC; cdr3_aa: CASSSWGGAGWTQYF
d_call: TRBD2; j_call: TRBJ2-2; clone_size: NA; v_call: TRBV7-9; cdr3_nt: TGTGCCAGCAGCCAGCCGGGAGGGAACACCGGGGAGCTGTTTTTT; cdr3_aa: CASSQPGGNTGELFF
d_call: TRBD2; j_call: TRBJ2-5; clone_size: NA; v_call: TRBV29-1; cdr3_nt: TGCAGCGTTGGTTTAGCGGGAGGAGAGACCCAGTACTTC; cdr3_aa: CSVGLAGGETQYF